The T cell receptor (beta chain) under discussion was sequenced for a study of shared clonotypes between healthy human individuals. Study overall: The people who gave samples were two women and a few men aged 18 to 49. The study, taken as a whole, reports: Some clonotypes were shared by all four sorted-subset donors, while others were not shared. The non-shared ones had lower generation probabilities than the shared ones. Only a few donors were included, so the genetic and exposure-history diversity represented was limited.

Repertoires were generated with immunoSEQ multiplex PCR, while TCRdb's copy carries only in-frame clones and drops some. The sample lists about 960,000 clones, less than 85% occurring once. Concerning this clone: Its specificity is not known.

Trimming stripped 1 base from V and 3 bases from J, with 20 bases between. The CDR3 has 18 amino acids. The V gene's germline CDR1 is SGHTA and CDR2 FQGNSA. Sequences were obtained from memory CD4+ T cells sorted from blood. The subset: CD45RA-negative fraction. This TCR derives from a young man in good health. The rearrangement links TRBV7-2 to TRBJ2-3; D possibly matches TRBD1 or TRBD2 (5 bases each). CDR3: CASSLGTVRGRGTDTQYF. CDR3 DNA sequence: TGTGCCAGCAGCTTAGGAACCGTCCGGGGCCGAGGGACAGATACGCAGTATTTT.